This T cell receptor (beta chain) is from a study of human T cells and chemical hapten exposure. At the level of the study: All through the approximately 24-week study, the scalp of each patient received diphenylcyclopropenone doses weekly.

Time point described: patch test 1, 2 weeks after DPC sensitization. Treatment denoted: therapeutic diphenylcyclopropenone sensitization with weekly scalp DPC. The V segment lost 3 bases and the J segment 11 bases; nucleotides outside the gene matches: 1. CDR3 length equals 11 residues. Germline V gene sequence: CDR1 SGHKS, CDR2 YYEKEE (reference sequence). TCRdb itself ran the RACE reads through MiXCR, one entry per CDR3 protein. This table holds 150,000 to 200,000 distinct CDR3 sequences, roughly 15% found once. This clonotype was seen repeatedly, ten times or more. The TCR sequence derives from a woman in her twenties or thirties with alopecia areata. Some clones in this sample may be carry-over from other donors' samples. The rearrangement uses TRBV5-5 and TRBJ1-2, with 10 nucleotides matching TRBD1. Here the sequenced sample was whole blood, taken in connection with sensitization to the hapten diphenylcyclopropenone (DPC). The chain's CDR3 is CASSWGQGYTF. The CDR3 region has the DNA TGTGCCAGCAGCTGGGGACAGGGGTACACCTTC.